This T cell receptor (beta chain) was obtained from a study of graft-versus-host responses after intestinal transplantation. Study context: Each recipient received anti-thymocyte globulin induction, then tacrolimus and steroids for approximately three years. Findings and limits, study-wide: GvH clones detected in recipient marrow included some appearing first in ileum or blood.

The protocol was immunoSEQ multiplex PCR, while the TCRdb copy is restricted to in-frame clones and leaves out a portion. The sample lists around 130,000 clones, more than 90% occurring once. As regards this clone: Its antigen remains unknown.

The CDR3 runs 15 residues. The V gene end was trimmed by 2 bases and the J gene end by 8 bases; junction bases not matched to a gene: 8. The germline V gene has CDR1 MDHEN and CDR2 SYDVKM. The sample consisted of unstimulated CD4+ T cells sorted from spleen or lymph node cells, taken before intestinal transplant. The gene calls are TRBV28 and TRBJ1-3; 8 bases line up with TRBD1. The TCR sequence derives from a human donor who received an intestinal transplant. CDR3 sequence (DNA): TGTGCCAGCAGTTTAAGGACAGGGCAGTCGTACACCATATATTTT. Amino acid sequence: CASSLRTGQSYTIYF. The full variable domain, rest sourced from reference TRBV28 and TRBJ1-3, is DVKVTQSSRYLVKRTGEKVFLECVQDMDHENMFWYRQDPGLGLRLIYFSYDVKMKEKGDIPEGYSVSREKKERFSLILESASTNQTSMYLCASSLRTGQSYTIYFGEGSWLTVV.